The present TCR beta chain was sequenced within a study of graft-versus-host responses after intestinal transplantation. TCRdb's table, derived via immunoSEQ multiplex PCR, lists solely in-frame clones and lacks some. The table lists 90,000 to 150,000 clones, about 93% of them singletons. The sample holds a few counts of this clone. Its antigen remains unknown. Germline values: CDR1 MDHEN, CDR2 SYDVKM. Trimming took 5 bases from V and 0 from J, leaving 20 bases between them. The CDR3 is made up of 17 amino acids. Study observations and caveats: Recipient marrow showed GvH clones, some seen first in ileum or blood. Early post-transplant falls in HvG clones accompanied the peak levels of circulating GvH clones. High graft-versus-host to host-versus-graft T cell clonal ratios marked allografts of patients with graft-donor macrochimerism.

The chain links TRBV28 to TRBJ2-7; the D call may be TRBD1 or TRBD2 (5 bases each). Sequencing used unstimulated CD4+ T cells sorted from spleen or lymph node cells, obtained before intestinal transplant. The receptor comes from a human donor who received an intestinal transplant. CDR3 region: CASSRLPGTGSSYEQYF. CDR3 nucleotide sequence: TGTGCCAGCAGTAGACTCCCCGGGACGGGGAGCTCCTACGAGCAGTACTTC.